This record looks at one T cell receptor (beta chain) sequence and its context. Its antigen is still unknown. CDR1 SGHAT and CDR2 FQDESV come from the germline V gene (reference sequence). The CDR3 consists of 13 residues. The V segment lost 3 bases and the J segment 7 bases; nucleotides outside the gene matches: 3. This sample is part of a study of cytomegalovirus exposure and HLA in healthy donors. Points from the study as a whole: In vitro, three CMV-associated chains proved specific for CMV antigens. V- and J-gene trimming of TCR beta was linked (in a later analysis) to a missense DCLRE1C variant.

Researchers ran the PCR with 60 Vbeta and 13 Jbeta primers. The table came from immunoSEQ multiplex PCR; TCRdb's copy has only in-frame clones and leaves some out. The table includes roughly 200,000 clones, approximately 82% detected once. The chain uses TRBV11-1 and TRBJ1-5; 7 nucleotides align to TRBD1. Sequencing was done on a sample of PBMCs. This TCR came from a man between 18 and 35 years old in good health and CMV-seronegative. CDR3 in amino acids: CASSFNRGQPQHF. CDR3 DNA: TGTGCCAGCAGCTTTAACAGGGGACAGCCCCAGCATTTT.